The 18 T cell receptor beta chains in this list originate from one sample, sequenced in a study of identical twins. TCRdb reprocessed the 5' RACE reads via MiXCR and lists one record per CDR3 protein. The sample yields 700,000 or so distinct CDR3 sequences, about 9.4% seen once. These data were also reused for a study on yellow fever vaccine responses in identical twins.

Sequenced input: PBMCs. Receptor source: a woman under 30 in good health.

This clonotype was picked up a small number of times. V is TRBV3-1 and J is TRBJ2-7; D perhaps matches TRBD2 (5 bases). The CDR3 is made up of 14 amino acids. Looked up from germline, CDR1 is LGHDT and CDR2 is YNNKEL (reference sequence). Trimming pared 1 base from V and 6 bases from J, leaving 13 bases between. The chain's CDR3 is CASSQGLPAGEQYF. The CDR3 DNA sequence: TGTGCCAGCAGCCAAGGACTACCCGCCGGCGAGCAGTACTTC.

The table lists this clonotype with a few counts. This chain uses TRBV7-9 with TRBJ2-7; TRBD2 agrees at 8 bases. In germline, CDR1 is SEHNR, CDR2 FQNEAQ (reference sequence). The CDR3 extends over 13 amino acids. The J segment lost 3 bases and the V segment lost 8 bases, leaving 6 bases of the junction unmatched. CDR3 in DNA: TGTGCCAGCGGGAACGCGGGGGGCTACGAGCAGTACTTC. Its protein product is CASGNAGGYEQYF.

This chain uses TRBV6-1 with TRBJ2-7; 9 bases are a match to TRBD1. Per the germline V gene, CDR1 is MNHNS and CDR2 is SASEGT. There are 15 residues in the CDR3. V lost 7 bases to trimming and J lost 1 base; unmatched junction nucleotides: 8. This CDR3 reads CASNQQGAGSYEQYF. The CDR3 nucleotides read TGTGCCAGCAACCAACAGGGGGCCGGGTCCTACGAGCAGTACTTC.

There are a few counts of this clonotype. The J gene is TRBJ2-3, the V gene TRBV9; no reliable D call. Trimming removed 0 bases from V and 5 bases from J, with 13 bases in between. The germline CDR1 and CDR2 sequences are SGDLS and YYNGEE. The CDR3 spans 15 residues. CDR3 loop: CASSVGQGRIDTQYF. The CDR3 DNA sequence: TGTGCCAGCAGCGTAGGACAAGGCCGGATAGATACGCAGTATTTT.

The V call is TRBV4-3, the J call TRBJ2-3; 9 bases align to TRBD2. V lost 1 base and J lost 6; bases outside the gene matches: 8. The CDR3 runs to 16 residues. Germline-derived CDR1 and CDR2 are LGHNA and YSLEER. CDR3 loop: CASSQVPGLASDTQYF. CDR3 nucleotides: TGCGCCAGCAGCCAAGTCCCGGGACTAGCATCGGATACGCAGTATTTT.

This clonotype was found many times. The rearrangement joins TRBV6-1 to TRBJ2-4; D is ambiguous. Germline V gives CDR1 MNHNS, CDR2 SASEGT. CDR3 length: 14 amino acids. V was pared by 7 bases and J by 0 bases, with 10 bases between. The CDR3 DNA reads as TGTGCCAGCAACAGTGAACTAGCCAAAAACATTCAGTACTTC. Amino acid sequence: CASNSELAKNIQYF.

Only a few counts were recorded for this clonotype. V is TRBV10-1 and J is TRBJ2-3, with TRBD2 as a possible D gene (5 bases). Germline V gives CDR1 WNHNN, CDR2 SYGVQD (reference sequence). Trimming shortened V by 4 bases and J by 5 bases, and 10 bases separated the two germline ends. The CDR3 spans 13 residues. This CDR3 is CASSGLSGDTQYF. CDR3 in DNA: TGCGCCAGCAGTGGACTATCAGGAGATACGCAGTATTTT.

This clonotype was counted ten times or more. V usage is TRBV12-3 or TRBV12-4 and J usage is TRBJ2-1; possible D gene TRBD2, 6 bases. This CDR3 spans 14 amino acids. V lost 3 bases to trimming and J lost 5 bases, with 11 bases between them. In DNA, the CDR3 is TGTGCCAGCAGTTTCGGGACTGAAAACAATGAGCAGTTCTTC. Residues: CASSFGTENNEQFF.

This clonotype showed up just a few times. The chain combines TRBV5-1 with TRBJ1-1; no firm D call. V lost 0 bases and J lost 4, with 13 bases in between. CDR3 size: 15 residues. CDR1 and CDR2 (germline): SGHRS, YFSETQ. This CDR3 is CASSLGWAGSTEAFF. DNA of the CDR3: TGCGCCAGCAGCTTGGGTTGGGCGGGATCCACTGAAGCTTTCTTT. Using reference TRBV5-1 and TRBJ1-1 for the parts outside the CDR3, the full variable domain is KAGVTQTPRYLIKTRGQQVTLSCSPISGHRSVSWYQQTPGQGLQFLFEYFSETQRNKGNFPGRFSGRQFSNSRSEMNVSTLELGDSALYLCASSLGWAGSTEAFFGQGTRLTVV.

At least ten counts were recorded for this clonotype. The V and J genes are TRBV4-1 and TRBJ2-7; 10 bases map to TRBD1. Germline trimming cut 4 bases from V and 6 bases from J; bases unmatched to any gene: 9. Germline lookup yields CDR1 MGHRA and CDR2 YSYEKL. This CDR3 comprises 15 residues. This chain's CDR3 is CASSLSGQGIIEQYF. The CDR3, as DNA: TGCGCCAGCAGCCTTTCGGGACAGGGGATTATCGAGCAGTACTTC.

This clonotype turned up a few times. The rearrangement uses TRBV19 and TRBJ2-5; D not certain. There are 12 residues in the CDR3. CDR1 is LNHDA and CDR2 is SQIVND in the germline V gene (reference sequence). The V end was cut by 3 bases, the J end by 2 bases, with 4 bases between. The CDR3 coding sequence is TGTGCCAGTAGTATCACACAAGAGACCCAGTACTTC. Translation gives CASSITQETQYF.

V is TRBV29-1 and J is TRBJ2-4, with 13 nucleotides matching TRBD2. CDR3 size: 18 residues. Germline V gives CDR1 SQVTM, CDR2 ANQGSEA. Trimming took 4 bases from V and 7 from J; bases not matched to a gene: 16. CDR3 in amino acids: CSVVGVTGTSGKMNIQYF. For the CDR3, the DNA is TGCAGCGTTGTTGGGGTTACCGGGACTAGCGGGAAGATGAACATTCAGTACTTC.

This chain links TRBV6-5 with TRBJ1-5; TRBD1 matches at 9 bases. This CDR3 is 16 amino acids long. The germline CDR1 and CDR2 sequences are MNHEY and SVGAGI. The trim removed 2 bases at V and 4 bases at J, leaving 6 bases unmatched. The CDR3 loop is CASSYPPDRGNQPQHF. The CDR3 bases are TGTGCCAGCAGTTACCCCCCCGACAGGGGGAATCAGCCCCAGCATTTT.

This clonotype was seen a handful of times. The chain combines TRBV6-2 or TRBV6-3 with TRBJ2-7; 7 bases are a match to TRBD2. V shed 4 bases, J shed 4 bases, and the junction held 10 bases outside the gene matches. The CDR3 contains 15 residues. Germline V CDR1 and CDR2: MNHEY, SVGEGT. Here the CDR3 reads CASSWGTSAAYEQYF. CDR3 sequence (DNA): TGTGCCAGCAGTTGGGGCACTAGCGCCGCATACGAGCAGTACTTC.

The V and J genes are TRBV9 and TRBJ2-3, with 12 bases lining up with TRBD2. CDR3 length equals 18 residues. The V gene's germline CDR1 is SGDLS and CDR2 YYNGEE. J lost 4 bases, V lost 4 bases, and 13 bases had no gene match. CDR3 DNA sequence: TGTGCCAGCAGCACGCAACTTAGGACTAGCGGGATATCAGATACGCAGTATTTT. This sequence encodes CASSTQLRTSGISDTQYF.

This clonotype was observed a few times. The chain is built from TRBV7-2 and TRBJ1-2, with D maybe TRBD1 (5 bases). Germline V gene lookup returns CDR1 SGHTA and CDR2 FQGNSA. There are 16 residues in the CDR3. V was trimmed by 2 bases and J by 5 bases, leaving 18 bases between them. CDR3 DNA: TGTGCCAGCAGCTTAAGGCAGGGACGATCCGAATATGGCTACACCTTC. Encoded protein: CASSLRQGRSEYGYTF.

This clonotype came up many times. The chain uses TRBV28 and TRBJ2-1, with a possible D match to TRBD1 (5 bases). CDR3 length: 16 amino acids. Germline V gives CDR1 MDHEN, CDR2 SYDVKM. Trimming left V 6 bases short and J 1 base short, with 16 bases between. This CDR3 reads CASRSRTSLSYNEQFF. The CDR3 DNA reads TGTGCCAGCAGATCCCGGACATCCCTATCCTACAATGAGCAGTTCTTC. The whole variable domain, filled in from reference TRBV28 and TRBJ2-1, reads DVKVTQSSRYLVKRTGEKVFLECVQDMDHENMFWYRQDPGLGLRLIYFSYDVKMKEKGDIPEGYSVSREKKERFSLILESASTNQTSMYLCASRSRTSLSYNEQFFGPGTRLTVL.

Of note for this clonotype: Germline and junction disagree at one end, which may indicate a read error. This rearrangement joins TRBV7-2 to TRBJ2-4; the D gene is possibly TRBD2 (5 bases). This CDR3 has 15 residues. In germline, CDR1 is SGHTA, CDR2 FQGNSA. CDR3 DNA: TGTGCCAGCAGCTTAGATGGCGGGCTGCTAAACATTCAGCTCTTC. Translated, it gives CASSLDGGLLNIQLF.